One sample yielded the 5 T cell receptor beta chains listed below, sequenced in a study of blood T cell repertoires in COVID-19. Generated by immunoSEQ multiplex PCR, the TCRdb table keeps only in-frame clones and is missing some. The sample includes some 150,000 clones, 85% to 90% of them seen just once. Sequenced: peripheral blood. These receptors all stem from a woman in her forties with acute or convalescent COVID-19.

V gene TRBV4-1 combines with J gene TRBJ2-5; 11 nucleotides align to TRBD2. The trim removed 3 bases at V and 5 bases at J, leaving 5 bases unmatched. CDR1 and CDR2 from the germline V gene are MGHRA and YSYEKL. CDR3 length equals 15 residues. For the CDR3, the DNA is TGCGCCAGCAGCCACACTAGCGGGAGTACGGAGACCCAGTACTTC. Its translation: CASSHTSGSTETQYF.

The V gene is TRBV5-1, the J gene TRBJ2-1; D is perhaps TRBD2 (6 bases). CDR1 and CDR2 from the germline V gene are SGHRS and YFSETQ. The CDR3 length is 17 residues. V gave up 4 bases and J gave up 0 bases, with 17 bases separating them. The CDR3, as DNA: TGCGCCAGCAGCGCCCTAGGCGGACTACGCTCCTACAATGAGCAGTTCTTC. Protein sequence: CASSALGGLRSYNEQFF.

The chain employs TRBV30 and TRBJ2-7; D remains unclear. V lost 0 bases to trimming and J lost 0 bases, with 3 bases between them. Germline V gene sequence: CDR1 GTSNPN, CDR2 SVGIG (reference sequence). The CDR3 runs to 12 residues. CDR3 DNA: TGTGCCTGGAGTGTAGCCTCCTACGAGCAGTACTTC. Its protein is CAWSVASYEQYF.

The chain links TRBV2 to TRBJ1-2, with TRBD1 identical over 11 bases. After removal of 6 bases from V and 0 bases from J, the junction contained 21 bases not matched to a gene. Germline lookup yields CDR1 SNHLY and CDR2 FYNNEI. This CDR3 is 21 amino acids long. The CDR3 reads CASRGVGTGGVGGTANYGYTF. The CDR3 bases are TGTGCCAGCAGAGGAGTGGGGACAGGGGGGGTTGGTGGGACGGCTAACTATGGCTACACCTTC.

This clone was counted a single time. The J gene is TRBJ2-1, the V gene TRBV19, with D perhaps TRBD1 (5 bases). Germline loops: CDR1 LNHDA, CDR2 SQIVND (reference sequence). This CDR3 spans 14 amino acids. The ends were cut back, 2 bases at V and 6 bases at J, with 11 bases in the middle. In DNA form, the CDR3 reads TGTGCCAGTAGTATAAGTTCAGGGTTCAATGAGCAGTTCTTC. Protein sequence: CASSISSGFNEQFF.